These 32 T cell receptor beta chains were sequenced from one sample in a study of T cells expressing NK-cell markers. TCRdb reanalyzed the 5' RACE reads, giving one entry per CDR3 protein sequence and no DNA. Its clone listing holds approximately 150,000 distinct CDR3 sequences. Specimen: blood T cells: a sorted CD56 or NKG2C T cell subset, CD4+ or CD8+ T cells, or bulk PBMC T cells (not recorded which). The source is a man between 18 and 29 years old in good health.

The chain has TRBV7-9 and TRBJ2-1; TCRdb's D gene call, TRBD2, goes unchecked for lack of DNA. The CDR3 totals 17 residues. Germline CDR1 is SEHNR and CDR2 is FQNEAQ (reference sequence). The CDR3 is CASSARTSGRSYNEQFF.

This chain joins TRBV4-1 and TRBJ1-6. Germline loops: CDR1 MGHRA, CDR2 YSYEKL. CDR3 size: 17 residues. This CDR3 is CASSQEDPVFSGSPLHF.

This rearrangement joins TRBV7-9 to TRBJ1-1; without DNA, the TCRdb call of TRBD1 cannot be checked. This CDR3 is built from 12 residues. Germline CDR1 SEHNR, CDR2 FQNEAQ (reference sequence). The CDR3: CASSSGEAEAFF.

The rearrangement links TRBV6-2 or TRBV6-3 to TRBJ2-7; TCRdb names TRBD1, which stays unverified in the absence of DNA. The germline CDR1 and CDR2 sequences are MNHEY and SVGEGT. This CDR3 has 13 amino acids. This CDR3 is CASSYQGNYEQYF.

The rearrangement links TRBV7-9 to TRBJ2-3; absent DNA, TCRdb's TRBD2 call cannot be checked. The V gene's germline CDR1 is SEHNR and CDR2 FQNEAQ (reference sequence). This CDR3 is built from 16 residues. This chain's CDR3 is CASSPPAGTSRDTQYF. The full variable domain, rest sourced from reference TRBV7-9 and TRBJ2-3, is DTGVSQNPRHKITKRGQNVTFRCDPISEHNRLYWYRQTLGQGPEFLTYFQNEAQLEKSRLLSDRFSAERPKGSFSTLEIQRTEQGDSAMYLCASSPPAGTSRDTQYFGPGTRLTVL.

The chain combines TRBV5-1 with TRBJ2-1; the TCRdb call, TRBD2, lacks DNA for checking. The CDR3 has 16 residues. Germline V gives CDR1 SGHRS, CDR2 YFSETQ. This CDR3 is CASSKGLAESYNEQFF. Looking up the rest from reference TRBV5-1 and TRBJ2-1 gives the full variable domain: KAGVTQTPRYLIKTRGQQVTLSCSPISGHRSVSWYQQTPGQGLQFLFEYFSETQRNKGNFPGRFSGRQFSNSRSEMNVSTLELGDSALYLCASSKGLAESYNEQFFGPGTRLTVL.

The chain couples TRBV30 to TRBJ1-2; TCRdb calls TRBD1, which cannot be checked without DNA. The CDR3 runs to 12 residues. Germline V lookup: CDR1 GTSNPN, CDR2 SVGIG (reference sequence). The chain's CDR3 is CAWSVQGESYTF.

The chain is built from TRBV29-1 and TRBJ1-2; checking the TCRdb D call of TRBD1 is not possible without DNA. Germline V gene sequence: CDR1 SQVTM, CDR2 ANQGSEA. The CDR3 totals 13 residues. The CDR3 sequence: CSSYGTGLIGYTF.

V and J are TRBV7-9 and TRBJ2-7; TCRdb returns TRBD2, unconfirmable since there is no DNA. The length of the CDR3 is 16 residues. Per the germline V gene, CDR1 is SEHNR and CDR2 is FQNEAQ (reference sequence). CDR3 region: CASSSTRLAGVYEQYF. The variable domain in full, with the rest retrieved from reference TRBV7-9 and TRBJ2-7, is DTGVSQNPRHKITKRGQNVTFRCDPISEHNRLYWYRQTLGQGPEFLTYFQNEAQLEKSRLLSDRFSAERPKGSFSTLEIQRTEQGDSAMYLCASSSTRLAGVYEQYFGPGTRLTVT.

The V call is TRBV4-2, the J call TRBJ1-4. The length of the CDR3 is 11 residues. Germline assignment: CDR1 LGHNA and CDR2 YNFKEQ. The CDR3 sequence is CASRYMEKLFF.

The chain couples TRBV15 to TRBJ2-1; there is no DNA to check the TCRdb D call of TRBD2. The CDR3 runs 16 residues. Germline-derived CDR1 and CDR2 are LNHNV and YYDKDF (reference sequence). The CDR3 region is CATSRTVGPSSPLQFF.

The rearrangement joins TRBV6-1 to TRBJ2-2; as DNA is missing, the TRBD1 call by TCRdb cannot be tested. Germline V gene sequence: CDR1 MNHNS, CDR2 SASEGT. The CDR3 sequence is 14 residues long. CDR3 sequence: CASTRTPNTGELFF.

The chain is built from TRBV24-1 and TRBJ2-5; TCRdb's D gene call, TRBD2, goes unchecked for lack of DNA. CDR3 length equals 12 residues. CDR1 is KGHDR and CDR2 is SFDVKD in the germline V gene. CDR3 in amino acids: CATSVGGETQYF.

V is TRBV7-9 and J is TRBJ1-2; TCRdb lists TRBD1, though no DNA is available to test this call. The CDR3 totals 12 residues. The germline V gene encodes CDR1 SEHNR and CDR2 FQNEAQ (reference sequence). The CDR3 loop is CASSSTGDVDTF. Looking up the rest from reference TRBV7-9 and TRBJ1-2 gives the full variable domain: DTGVSQNPRHKITKRGQNVTFRCDPISEHNRLYWYRQTLGQGPEFLTYFQNEAQLEKSRLLSDRFSAERPKGSFSTLEIQRTEQGDSAMYLCASSSTGDVDTFGSGTRLTVV.

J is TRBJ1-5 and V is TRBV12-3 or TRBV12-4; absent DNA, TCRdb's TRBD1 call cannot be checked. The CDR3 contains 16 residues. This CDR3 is CASHQASGQTNQPQHF.

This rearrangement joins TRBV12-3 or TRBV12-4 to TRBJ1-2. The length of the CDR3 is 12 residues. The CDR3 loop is CASSFSAYGYTF.

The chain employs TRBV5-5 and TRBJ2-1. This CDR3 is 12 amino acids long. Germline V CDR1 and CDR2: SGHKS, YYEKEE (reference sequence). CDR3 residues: CASSGDYNEQFF. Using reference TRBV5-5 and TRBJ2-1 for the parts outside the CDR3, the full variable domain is DAGVTQSPTHLIKTRGQQVTLRCSPISGHKSVSWYQQVLGQGPQFIFQYYEKEERGRGNFPDRFSARQFPNYSSELNVNALLLGDSALYLCASSGDYNEQFFGPGTRLTVL.

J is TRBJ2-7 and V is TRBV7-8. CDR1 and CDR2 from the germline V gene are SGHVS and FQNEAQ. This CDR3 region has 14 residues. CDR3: CASSFGRSSYEQYF.

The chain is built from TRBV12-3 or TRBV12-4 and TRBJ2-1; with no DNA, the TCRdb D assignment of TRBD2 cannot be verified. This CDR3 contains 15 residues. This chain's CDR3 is CASSLLAGGIGEQFF.

The CDR3 sequence is CASSSTGDVRGYTF. This rearrangement joins TRBV7-9 to TRBJ1-2; TCRdb names TRBD1, which stays unverified in the absence of DNA. Looked up from germline, CDR1 is SEHNR and CDR2 is FQNEAQ (reference sequence). The CDR3 covers 14 residues.

The CDR3 spells CASSRSQGNTEAFF. This chain uses TRBV27 with TRBJ1-1; the D call of TRBD1 rests on TCRdb alone, since no DNA is present to check it. The CDR3 covers 14 residues. Germline CDR1 MNHEY, CDR2 SMNVEV (reference sequence).

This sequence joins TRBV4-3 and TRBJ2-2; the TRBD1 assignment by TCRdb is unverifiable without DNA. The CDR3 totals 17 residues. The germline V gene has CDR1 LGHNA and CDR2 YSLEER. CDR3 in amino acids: CASSQDEGQAGTGELFF.

The chain's CDR3 is CASSSDYNNEQFF. V usage is TRBV7-6 and J usage is TRBJ2-1; TCRdb gives TRBD2 as the D gene, but with no DNA this cannot be confirmed. This CDR3 is built from 13 residues. Germline loops: CDR1 SGHVS, CDR2 FNYEAQ.

The CDR3 region is CASRSGGGYSNQPQHF. This chain links TRBV6-1 with TRBJ1-5; TCRdb's D call, TRBD1, is unchecked because there is no DNA. The CDR3 is made up of 16 amino acids. Germline V gene lookup returns CDR1 MNHNS and CDR2 SASEGT.

The CDR3 here is CASSPGRGTDTQYF. This sequence joins TRBV11-2 and TRBJ2-3; TCRdb designates TRBD1, a call that cannot be tested without DNA. The CDR3 is made up of 14 amino acids. Germline V lookup: CDR1 SGHAT, CDR2 FQNNGV.

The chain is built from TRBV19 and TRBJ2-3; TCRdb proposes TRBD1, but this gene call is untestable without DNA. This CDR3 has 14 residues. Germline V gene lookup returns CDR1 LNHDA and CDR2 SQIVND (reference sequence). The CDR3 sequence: CASSPTGNTDTQYF.

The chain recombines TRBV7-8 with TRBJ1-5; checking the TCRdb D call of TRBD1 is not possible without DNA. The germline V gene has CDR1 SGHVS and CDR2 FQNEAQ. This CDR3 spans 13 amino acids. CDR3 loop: CASRLQGSQPQHF. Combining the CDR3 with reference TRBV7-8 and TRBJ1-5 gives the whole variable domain GAGVSQSPRYKVAKRGQDVALRCDPISGHVSLFWYQQALGQGPEFLTYFQNEAQLDKSGLPSDRFFAERPEGSVSTLKIQRTQQEDSAVYLCASRLQGSQPQHFGDGTRLSIL.

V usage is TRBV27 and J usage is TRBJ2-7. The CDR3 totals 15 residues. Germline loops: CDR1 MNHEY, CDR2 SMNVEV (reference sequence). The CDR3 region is CASSSTVPSPYEQYF.

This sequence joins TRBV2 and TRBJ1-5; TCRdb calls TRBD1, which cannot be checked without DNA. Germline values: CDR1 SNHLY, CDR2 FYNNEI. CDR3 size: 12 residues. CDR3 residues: CASRGQNQPQHF.

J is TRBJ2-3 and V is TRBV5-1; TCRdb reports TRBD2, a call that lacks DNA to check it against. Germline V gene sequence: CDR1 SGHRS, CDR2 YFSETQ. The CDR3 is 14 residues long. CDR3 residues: CASSLGTLAYTQYF.

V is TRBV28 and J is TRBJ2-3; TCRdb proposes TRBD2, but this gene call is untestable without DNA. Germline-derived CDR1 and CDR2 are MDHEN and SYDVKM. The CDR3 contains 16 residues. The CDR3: CASSPGLAGVIDTQYF. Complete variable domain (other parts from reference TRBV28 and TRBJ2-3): DVKVTQSSRYLVKRTGEKVFLECVQDMDHENMFWYRQDPGLGLRLIYFSYDVKMKEKGDIPEGYSVSREKKERFSLILESASTNQTSMYLCASSPGLAGVIDTQYFGPGTRLTVL.

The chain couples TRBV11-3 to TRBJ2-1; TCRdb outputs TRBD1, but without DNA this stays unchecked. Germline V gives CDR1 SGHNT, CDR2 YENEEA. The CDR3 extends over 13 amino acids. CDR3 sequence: CASSLFPGSEQFF.